The 4 T cell receptor beta chains below all came from one sample that was sequenced in a study of cytomegalovirus exposure and HLA in healthy donors. PCR amplification relied on 60 Vbeta primers (plus 13 Jbeta primers). Libraries were prepared by immunoSEQ multiplex PCR; TCRdb keeps only in-frame clonotypes and omits some of them. The sample has over 80,000 clones. Input material: PBMCs. All receptors come from a girl between 5 and 17 years old in good health and CMV-seropositive.

The chain joins TRBV19 to TRBJ2-1, with 7 bases that match TRBD1. The CDR3 covers 14 residues. V shed 4 bases and J 7 bases; nucleotides not matched to a gene: 7. Germline V CDR1 and CDR2: LNHDA, SQIVND (reference sequence). In nucleotides, the CDR3 is TGTGCCAGTAGTACAGGGGGTCCAGTAAATGAGCAGTTCTTC. Translation: CASSTGGPVNEQFF.

V usage is TRBV7-9 and J usage is TRBJ2-1; 8 bases map to TRBD1. In germline, CDR1 is SEHNR, CDR2 FQNEAQ (reference sequence). V shed 3 bases, J shed 2 bases, and the junction held 3 bases outside the gene matches. The CDR3 runs 15 residues. The CDR3 is CASSFIQGAYNEQFF. In DNA, the CDR3 is TGTGCCAGCAGCTTCATACAGGGGGCCTACAATGAGCAGTTCTTC.

The rearrangement uses TRBV28 and TRBJ1-2, with unresolved D. This CDR3 comprises 14 residues. The germline gives CDR1 MDHEN, CDR2 SYDVKM. Trimming left V 3 bases short and J 0 bases short, with 8 bases between. The CDR3 bases are TGTGCCAGCAGTTTCGAAAGCACTAACTATGGCTACACCTTC. It specifies CASSFESTNYGYTF.

In DNA, the CDR3 is TGTGCCACCGAGACAGGGGCCCACTCCTACGAGCAGTACTTC. Its translation is CATETGAHSYEQYF. The chain joins TRBV6-5 to TRBJ2-7; TRBD1 matches 8 bases. V was pared by 10 bases and J by 0 bases, with 8 bases of the junction left unmatched. CDR1 MNHEY and CDR2 SVGAGI come from the germline V gene. CDR3 size: 14 residues.